This T cell receptor (beta chain) was observed in a study of T cells in Graves' hyperthyroidism and ophthalmopathy (dated by TCRdb to between 2018 and 2021). As for the study more broadly: Peripheral blood was sampled at the time of initial diagnosis, prior to any treatment. To identify distinguishing TCR V-J signatures, a discovery cohort of 100 or so patients was used, comprising roughly 45 with Graves' ophthalmopathy and some 60 with stable Graves' hyperthyroidism. Prospective prediction of ophthalmopathy was tested in an independent validation cohort of approximately 19 hyperthyroidism patients and approximately 17 patients who later progressed to ophthalmopathy. For training and testing, the approximately 97 patients in the discovery cohort were randomly divided in a 7:3 ratio. The study also compared thyroid tissue and blood T-cell repertoires from about six Graves' hyperthyroidism patients. Once sampling was done, hyperthyroidism patients were given methimazole at a starting dose of 30 mg daily, whereas ophthalmopathy patients were given high-dose intravenous methylprednisolone. The paper describes TCR Vbeta CDR3 sequencing of more than 120 peripheral blood samples, made up of 43 ophthalmopathy patients, over 70 hyperthyroidism patients and roughly 17 progressor patients.

A patient counted as having stable Graves' hyperthyroidism if no progression to ophthalmopathy occurred over 18 months of follow-up. Hyperthyroidism patients were newly diagnosed, with disease duration under 2 months, and aged 18 to 65 years. Any patient with an uncontrolled infection, another autoimmune disease, pregnancy or lactation was excluded. Diagnoses were based on clinical symptoms, serum thyroxine and TRAb, thyroid ultrasound and orbital computed tomography. PBMCs were isolated from about 10 ml of fresh peripheral blood by Ficoll-Paque density gradient centrifugation. Trizol reagent was used to extract total RNA, and RNA quality was then checked on an Agilent 2100 Bioanalyzer. About this clonotype itself: No cognate antigen has been identified for it. Base-call qualities are not available, and no considerably larger clone is one nucleotide away.

Amplification of TCR beta CDR3 regions was carried out from RNA transcripts. For the first round of RT-PCR on the TCR CDR3, the HTBI primer set was used together with the Qiagen OneStep RT-PCR kit. The libraries were constructed in a second round of multiplex PCR and then size-selected and purified. Libraries were sequenced paired-end with 100 bp reads on an Illumina HiSeq2000. Concerning the study's data processing: SOAPnuke was used to process the raw data, with reads discarded if the reads contained adapters or uncalled bases, had a mean Phred below 15, or lacked an exact constant-primer or identifier match. COPE v1.2.5 was used to merge the high-quality paired reads, and each unique nucleotide sequence was defined as a clonotype. MiTCR v1.1 was used to align the clonotypes against IMGT TRBV, TRBD and TRBJ reference segments. The analysis included only V-J combinations with a frequency above 0.0001, which together covered approximately 99% of the repertoires. A TCS score was defined as the ratio of F50 (clonal expansion) to E x V (chaos), with BLOSUM62-based TCRdist applied between CDR3 peptides within each V-J. Welch's t-statistics and random forest reduced some 510 V-J features to fewer than 15, which were used in a naive Bayes classifier (R e1071). TCRdb handled the public reads itself, with Q25 trimming in fastp and clone calling in MiXCR, and kept productive beta chains. Rows are unified per CDR3 protein, each entry keeping the most common DNA and genes. It is TCRdb's table, rather than the study itself, that gives the V and J calls and clone size. The sample table contains a few hundred thousand distinct CDR3 sequences; only one count was recorded for 15% to 20% of them. The ten largest clones represent around 47% of the sample.

Summary of the overall study and its limitations: No statistical method was used to set the sample size in advance, and investigators knew the group allocation. Blood samples also contained most of the expanded thyroid clonotypes (frequency above 0.001), which suggests that blood repertoires may reflect thyroid immune responses. A model built on a 13 V-J signature distinguished ophthalmopathy from stable hyperthyroidism, reaching 87.88% sensitivity and about 81% specificity in cross-validation and 80%/75% in testing. In validation, progression to ophthalmopathy was predicted by the model with 70.59% sensitivity and roughly 76% specificity, a median of about 6.8 months before onset.

The receptor was derived from a man in his forties with Graves' hyperthyroidism. Sequencing input: blood.

CDR3 region: CASSLGSNSPLHF. The nucleotide sequence is TGTGCCAGCAGTTTAGGGTCGAATTCACCCCTCCACTTT. The V gene is TRBV12-3 or TRBV12-4 and the J gene is TRBJ1-6; the D gene identity is not certain. V drops 1 base and J drops 7 bases, leaving 5 bases in between. The CDR3 spans 13 residues, from the cysteine through the phenylalanine. The CDR3 DNA has 39 bases and is translated from base 1.